Listed below are T cell receptor beta chains from one sample, sequenced in a study of T cells and Merkel cell carcinoma outcomes. The repertoire was sequenced with immunoSEQ multiplex PCR; TCRdb's copy has only in-frame clones and lacks some. The sample carries roughly 6,000 clones, around 77% recorded once. Sequencing was carried out using tumor tissue from Merkel cell carcinoma. These TCRs come from a human donor with Merkel cell carcinoma. Both conserved end residues are part of each CDR3. The order of the fields is D gene, clone size, V gene, J gene, CDR3 protein, CDR3 DNA. D genes are given only for firm matches. Clone size is not always given. Where it is, it says once, few, many or a class for expanded clones.

d_gene: TRBD1; abundance: NA; v_gene: TRBV6-1; j_gene: TRBJ1-5; CDR3aa: CASGETGSFQPQHF; CDR3nt: TGTGCCAGCGGAGAGACAGGGTCTTTTCAGCCCCAGCATTTT
d_gene: NA; abundance: few; v_gene: TRBV4-2; j_gene: TRBJ2-3; CDR3aa: CANSQEKEAGLYF; CDR3nt: TGTGCCAACAGCCAAGAAAAGGAGGCGGGCCTGTATTTT
d_gene: TRBD1; abundance: NA; v_gene: TRBV7-9; j_gene: TRBJ1-4; CDR3aa: CASSPNRAGGEKLFF; CDR3nt: TGTGCCAGCAGCCCAAACAGGGCAGGGGGTGAAAAACTGTTTTTT
d_gene: TRBD1; abundance: NA; v_gene: TRBV5-1; j_gene: TRBJ2-2; CDR3aa: CASSKGDRASGTGELFF; CDR3nt: TGCGCCAGCAGCAAAGGGGACAGGGCTAGCGGCACCGGGGAGCTGTTTTTT
d_gene: NA; abundance: NA; v_gene: TRBV10-2; j_gene: TRBJ1-1; CDR3aa: CASSGQSNTEAFF; CDR3nt: TGCGCCAGCAGCGGACAGTCGAACACTGAAGCTTTCTTT
d_gene: NA; abundance: few; v_gene: TRBV5-1; j_gene: TRBJ2-2; CDR3aa: CASSGFEGSGELFF; CDR3nt: TGCGCCAGCAGCGGGTTTGAGGGCTCCGGGGAGCTGTTTTTT
d_gene: NA; abundance: NA; v_gene: TRBV6-1; j_gene: TRBJ2-3; CDR3aa: CASSAPRDTTDTQYF; CDR3nt: TGTGCCAGCAGTGCTCCTCGGGACACCACAGATACGCAGTATTTT
d_gene: NA; abundance: NA; v_gene: TRBV2; j_gene: TRBJ1-1; CDR3aa: CASSDPGNEAFF; CDR3nt: TGTGCCAGCAGTGACCCAGGGAATGAAGCTTTCTTT
d_gene: NA; abundance: NA; v_gene: TRBV27; j_gene: TRBJ2-1; CDR3aa: CASSFPGPEQFF; CDR3nt: TGTGCCAGCAGTTTTCCGGGCCCGGAGCAGTTCTTC
d_gene: TRBD1; abundance: once; v_gene: TRBV2; j_gene: TRBJ2-7; CDR3aa: CASSPIDRGELYEQYF; CDR3nt: TGTGCCAGCAGTCCCATCGACAGGGGGGAACTGTACGAGCAGTACTTC
d_gene: TRBD1; abundance: NA; v_gene: TRBV5-1; j_gene: TRBJ2-5; CDR3aa: CASSLSGGEETQYF; CDR3nt: TGCGCCAGCAGCTTGTCAGGGGGCGAGGAGACCCAGTACTTC
d_gene: TRBD2; abundance: NA; v_gene: TRBV18; j_gene: TRBJ2-5; CDR3aa: CASSLSLAGAGETQYF; CDR3nt: TGTGCCAGCTCACTCTCCCTAGCGGGAGCGGGGGAGACCCAGTACTTC
d_gene: TRBD1; abundance: NA; v_gene: TRBV29-1; j_gene: TRBJ1-2; CDR3aa: CSVLIAWTGGYGYTF; CDR3nt: TGCAGCGTCCTCATTGCTTGGACAGGGGGCTATGGCTACACCTTC
d_gene: NA; abundance: NA; v_gene: TRBV5-4; j_gene: TRBJ2-7; CDR3aa: CASSFGGGGVWEQYF; CDR3nt: TGTGCCAGCAGCTTTGGAGGGGGCGGTGTGTGGGAGCAGTACTTC
d_gene: NA; abundance: NA; v_gene: TRBV7-2; j_gene: TRBJ1-1; CDR3aa: CASSPPWFKMNTEAFF; CDR3nt: TGTGCCAGCAGCCCTCCTTGGTTCAAGATGAACACTGAAGCTTTCTTT
d_gene: NA; abundance: NA; v_gene: TRBV18; j_gene: TRBJ2-7; CDR3aa: CASSPTGYEQYF; CDR3nt: TGTGCCAGCTCACCAACCGGCTACGAGCAGTACTTC
d_gene: NA; abundance: NA; v_gene: TRBV7-9; j_gene: TRBJ2-7; CDR3aa: CASSFWVAYEQYF; CDR3nt: TGTGCCAGCAGCTTTTGGGTCGCCTACGAGCAGTACTTC
d_gene: NA; abundance: NA; v_gene: TRBV28; j_gene: TRBJ1-5; CDR3aa: CASSLRSGFGQPQHF; CDR3nt: TGTGCCAGCAGTTTGCGTTCAGGGTTTGGTCAGCCCCAGCATTTT
d_gene: NA; abundance: NA; v_gene: TRBV29-1; j_gene: TRBJ1-2; CDR3aa: CSVGPGVSGGYTF; CDR3nt: TGCAGCGTTGGGCCGGGGGTCTCAGGAGGCTACACCTTC
d_gene: NA; abundance: NA; v_gene: TRBV6-5; j_gene: TRBJ1-3; CDR3aa: CASRLLGSGNTIYF; CDR3nt: TGTGCCAGCAGGTTACTAGGGTCTGGAAACACCATATATTTT
d_gene: NA; abundance: NA; v_gene: TRBV15; j_gene: TRBJ2-7; CDR3aa: CATSLGDSRSQEQYF; CDR3nt: TGTGCCACCAGCCTGGGGGACTCCCGGTCACAGGAGCAGTACTTC
d_gene: NA; abundance: NA; v_gene: TRBV10-3; j_gene: TRBJ2-1; CDR3aa: CATRGGGISYNEQFF; CDR3nt: TGTGCCACCCGAGGGGGGGGGATCTCCTACAATGAGCAGTTCTTC
d_gene: TRBD1; abundance: NA; v_gene: TRBV5-1; j_gene: TRBJ2-7; CDR3aa: CASSFGQVLSYEQYF; CDR3nt: TGCGCCAGCAGCTTCGGACAGGTCCTCTCCTACGAGCAGTACTTC
d_gene: TRBD1; abundance: NA; v_gene: TRBV27; j_gene: TRBJ2-2; CDR3aa: CASSPRQGTTGELFF; CDR3nt: TGTGCCAGCAGTCCCAGACAGGGGACCACCGGGGAGCTGTTTTTT
d_gene: NA; abundance: NA; v_gene: TRBV14; j_gene: TRBJ2-1; CDR3aa: CASSQAGGLGYNEQFF; CDR3nt: TGTGCCAGCAGCCAAGCAGGAGGCCTCGGGTACAATGAGCAGTTCTTC
d_gene: NA; abundance: NA; v_gene: TRBV29-1; j_gene: TRBJ2-7; CDR3aa: CSVKSSYEQYF; CDR3nt: TGCAGCGTCAAGAGCTCCTACGAGCAGTACTTC
d_gene: TRBD1; abundance: NA; v_gene: TRBV30; j_gene: TRBJ1-2; CDR3aa: CAWMLRQGARGYTF; CDR3nt: TGTGCCTGGATGTTGAGGCAGGGGGCTAGAGGCTACACCTTC
d_gene: NA; abundance: NA; v_gene: TRBV27; j_gene: TRBJ1-3; CDR3aa: CDRVTGNTIYF; CDR3nt: TGTGACAGGGTAACCGGAAACACCATATATTTT
d_gene: TRBD2; abundance: NA; v_gene: TRBV9; j_gene: TRBJ2-1; CDR3aa: CASSVVPSGISGEQFF; CDR3nt: TGTGCCAGCAGCGTAGTACCTAGCGGGATATCTGGTGAGCAGTTCTTC
d_gene: NA; abundance: NA; v_gene: TRBV27; j_gene: TRBJ2-3; CDR3aa: CASSFPTLPGDPDTQYF; CDR3nt: TGTGCCAGCAGTTTCCCCACTCTTCCGGGAGACCCAGATACGCAGTATTTT
d_gene: NA; abundance: once; v_gene: TRBV27; j_gene: TRBJ2-7; CDR3aa: CASSPTRSSYEQYF; CDR3nt: TGTGCCAGCAGTCCGACTAGGAGTTCCTACGAGCAGTACTTC
d_gene: TRBD2; abundance: NA; v_gene: TRBV7-2; j_gene: TRBJ2-1; CDR3aa: CASSLDWREYEQFF; CDR3nt: TGTGCCAGCAGCTTAGACTGGCGGGAGTATGAGCAGTTCTTC
d_gene: NA; abundance: NA; v_gene: TRBV5-4; j_gene: TRBJ2-2; CDR3aa: CASSERDTGELFF; CDR3nt: TGTGCCAGCAGCGAGCGGGACACCGGGGAGCTGTTTTTT
d_gene: NA; abundance: large; v_gene: TRBV27; j_gene: TRBJ2-2; CDR3aa: CASRENTGELFF; CDR3nt: TGTGCCAGCAGAGAGAACACCGGGGAGCTGTTTTTT
d_gene: TRBD1; abundance: NA; v_gene: TRBV7-9; j_gene: TRBJ2-4; CDR3aa: CASSFGTGSFLAKNIQYF; CDR3nt: TGTGCCAGCAGCTTTGGGACAGGGTCCTTTCTAGCCAAAAACATTCAGTACTTC
d_gene: NA; abundance: NA; v_gene: TRBV7-9; j_gene: TRBJ2-1; CDR3aa: CASRSPQTQFF; CDR3nt: TGTGCCAGCAGATCCCCCCAAACCCAGTTCTTC
d_gene: TRBD2; abundance: NA; v_gene: TRBV19; j_gene: TRBJ2-7; CDR3aa: CASSSPASGSLEQYF; CDR3nt: TGTGCCAGTAGTTCCCCAGCTAGCGGGAGTCTCGAGCAGTACTTC
d_gene: NA; abundance: NA; v_gene: TRBV28; j_gene: TRBJ2-1; CDR3aa: CASGWDPYNEQFF; CDR3nt: TGTGCCAGCGGGTGGGACCCCTACAATGAGCAGTTCTTC
d_gene: NA; abundance: NA; v_gene: TRBV5-1; j_gene: TRBJ1-2; CDR3aa: CASRFGAGTGDGYTF; CDR3nt: NA
d_gene: TRBD2; abundance: NA; v_gene: TRBV4-1; j_gene: TRBJ2-1; CDR3aa: CASSQVSTGGYEQFF; CDR3nt: TGCGCCAGCAGCCAAGTCTCCACGGGAGGTTATGAGCAGTTCTTC
d_gene: TRBD1; abundance: NA; v_gene: TRBV2; j_gene: TRBJ1-6; CDR3aa: CASSDLGQGSSPLHF; CDR3nt: TGTGCCAGCAGTGATCTCGGACAGGGCTCTTCACCCCTCCACTTT
d_gene: NA; abundance: NA; v_gene: TRBV11-2; j_gene: TRBJ1-4; CDR3aa: CASSFIGSNEKLFF; CDR3nt: TGTGCCAGCAGCTTCATAGGGTCTAATGAAAAACTGTTTTTT
d_gene: NA; abundance: NA; v_gene: TRBV5-1; j_gene: TRBJ1-5; CDR3aa: CASSWWTPSNQPQHF; CDR3nt: TGCGCCAGCAGCTGGTGGACCCCTAGCAATCAGCCCCAGCATTTT
d_gene: NA; abundance: few; v_gene: TRBV28; j_gene: TRBJ1-3; CDR3aa: CASSPGRHGNTIYF; CDR3nt: TGTGCCAGCAGTCCGGGACGGCATGGAAACACCATATATTTT
d_gene: TRBD2; abundance: NA; v_gene: TRBV19; j_gene: TRBJ2-3; CDR3aa: CASSIGGRALDTQYF; CDR3nt: TGTGCCAGTAGTATTGGAGGGAGGGCATTAGATACGCAGTATTTT
d_gene: NA; abundance: NA; v_gene: TRBV5-6; j_gene: TRBJ2-1; CDR3aa: CASSPNTGPNNEQFF; CDR3nt: TGTGCCAGCAGCCCCAATACAGGGCCCAACAATGAGCAGTTCTTC
d_gene: NA; abundance: NA; v_gene: TRBV19; j_gene: TRBJ2-7; CDR3aa: CASSIRRGMNEQYF; CDR3nt: TGTGCCAGTAGTATACGGAGGGGTATGAACGAGCAGTACTTC
d_gene: NA; abundance: NA; v_gene: TRBV4-1; j_gene: TRBJ2-7; CDR3aa: CASSQDQGSLREQYF; CDR3nt: TGCGCCAGCAGCCAAGATCAGGGTTCCTTGCGCGAGCAGTACTTC
d_gene: NA; abundance: NA; v_gene: TRBV5-6; j_gene: TRBJ2-1; CDR3aa: CASSRPSGLYNEQFF; CDR3nt: TGTGCCAGCAGCCGGCCCAGCGGGCTTTACAATGAGCAGTTCTTC
d_gene: NA; abundance: once; v_gene: TRBV5-1; j_gene: TRBJ2-7; CDR3aa: CASSLSAPPRDEQYF; CDR3nt: TGCGCCAGCAGCTTGTCGGCACCGCCGCGGGACGAGCAGTACTTC
d_gene: TRBD1; abundance: NA; v_gene: TRBV10-3; j_gene: TRBJ1-1; CDR3aa: CATGTGSGNTEAFF; CDR3nt: TGTGCCACCGGGACAGGGAGCGGGAACACTGAAGCTTTCTTT
d_gene: NA; abundance: once; v_gene: TRBV18; j_gene: TRBJ2-5; CDR3aa: CASSPGDGETQYF; CDR3nt: TGTGCCAGCTCACCAGGGGACGGGGAGACCCAGTACTTC
d_gene: TRBD1; abundance: once; v_gene: TRBV23-1; j_gene: TRBJ1-1; CDR3aa: CASSPGQGSKTEAFF; CDR3nt: TGCGCCAGCAGTCCGGGACAGGGGAGTAAAACTGAAGCTTTCTTT
d_gene: NA; abundance: NA; v_gene: TRBV30; j_gene: TRBJ2-7; CDR3aa: CAWSTSSYEQYF; CDR3nt: TGTGCCTGGAGTACTAGCTCCTACGAGCAGTACTTC
d_gene: TRBD1; abundance: NA; v_gene: TRBV5-1; j_gene: TRBJ1-5; CDR3aa: CASSLAGGTGPQHF; CDR3nt: TGCGCCAGCAGCTTGGCAGGGGGGACAGGGCCCCAGCATTTT